The clone carrying this T cell receptor (beta chain) was counted between two and nine times. The method was immunoSEQ multiplex PCR; TCRdb's version includes in-frame clones alone and lacks a portion of them. The profile shows about 120,000 clones, over 75% of them singletons. This entry comes from a study of blood T cell repertoires in COVID-19. Study-level background: COVID-19 samples, acute and convalescent, were from the United States, Italy and Spain. The cDNA or gDNA used as material had been derived from T cells, B-cell-depleted T cells, or PBMCs.

Germline assignment: CDR1 KGHSH and CDR2 LQKENI. V gave up 2 bases and J gave up 7 bases; unmatched junction bases: 3. CDR3 length: 15 residues. The sample comprised peripheral blood. The chain combines TRBV18 with TRBJ1-6, with 9 bases fitting TRBD1. This receptor was obtained from an older man with active or convalescent COVID-19. CDR3 sequence (DNA): TGTGCCAGCTCACCAAGTACAGGGGGCAATTCACCCCTCCACTTT. Translating gives CASSPSTGGNSPLHF.